The table lists the clone carrying this TCR beta chain with a few counts. The CDR3 is 15 residues long. Per germline, CDR1 MNHEY and CDR2 SMNVEV (reference sequence). V was trimmed by 8 bases and J by 3 bases, leaving 17 bases between them. Through a sample-barcoded 5' primer and a J-beta primer mix, a second PCR was run for roughly 6 to 12 cycles. TCRdb independently ran MiXCR on the 5' RACE reads; one entry per CDR3 protein. The table records approximately 1.5 million distinct CDR3 sequences, 40% to 45% of them present only once. The sample comes from a study of blood T cells in healthy people across ages.

Sequencing was performed on blood. The source of this sequence is a young woman in good health. This chain uses TRBV27 with TRBJ2-1, with D unresolved. Here the CDR3 reads CASGYSRINYNEQFF. The DNA for the CDR3 is TGTGCCAGCGGTTACAGCCGAATAAACTACAATGAGCAGTTCTTC.